This T cell receptor beta chain derives from a study of blood T cell repertoires in COVID-19. Study-wide context: T cells, B-cell-depleted T cells, or PBMCs supplied cDNA or gDNA.

Germline assignment: CDR1 KGHSH and CDR2 LQKENI. The CDR3 length is 15 residues. V was pared by 6 bases and J by 2 bases, with 6 bases of the junction left unmatched. Authors' methods: The authors estimated nucleated cell counts from reference gene primer amplification. The method was immunoSEQ multiplex PCR; TCRdb's version includes in-frame clones alone and lacks a portion of them. The DNA was the basis for D and trimming; V, J and clone size are from that table. The sample has hundreds of thousands of clones; around 90% are singletons. Study members were between about 18 and 90 years old and lived in fewer than 30 US regions. The study assigned cohorts using participant-reported clinical history.

This sequence originates from a woman aged 25 to 39 who had recovered from COVID-19. The sequenced sample was PBMCs or T cells enriched from blood (not recorded which). The chain uses TRBV18 and TRBJ2-7; 11 bases are a match to TRBD2. The CDR3 here is CASSHTSGGPYEQYF. Written as DNA, the CDR3 is TGTGCCAGCTCCCATACTAGCGGGGGCCCCTACGAGCAGTACTTC.